This T cell receptor beta chain derives from a study of shared clonotypes between healthy human individuals. Using immunoSEQ multiplex PCR, the repertoire was profiled, and TCRdb retains in-frame clones only, with some absent. The sample has around 530,000 clones; around 77% are singletons. The CDR3 runs to 12 residues. The ends lost 1 base at V and 10 bases at J; junction bases unmatched: 4. Germline values: CDR1 GTSNPN, CDR2 SVGIG (reference sequence). Sequencing was performed on PBMCs. This TCR was sampled from a woman aged 40 to 50 in good health. Some clones in this sample may be carry-over from other donors' samples. The chain has TRBV30 and TRBJ1-2; 9 positions match TRBD1. CDR3 protein: CAWSAGTGFYTF. The CDR3 DNA is TGTGCCTGGAGTGCCGGGACAGGGTTCTACACCTTC.